Below, 14 T cell receptor beta chains from the same sample are listed, as sequenced in a study of human T cells and chemical hapten exposure. TCRdb recomputed calls from the RACE reads with MiXCR, one row per CDR3 protein. The sample has more than 55,000 distinct CDR3 sequences, more than 7.5% seen once. Time point meaning: pre-sensitization, week 0. Treatment here: therapeutic diphenylcyclopropenone sensitization with weekly scalp DPC. The starting material was whole blood, obtained in connection with sensitization to the hapten diphenylcyclopropenone (DPC). Receptors were obtained from a man aged 35-49 years with alopecia areata. Some clones in this sample may be carry-over from other donors' samples.

The rearrangement joins TRBV12-3 or TRBV12-4 to TRBJ2-5; no clear D gene. CDR3 length equals 14 residues. V lost 1 base, J lost 1 base, and 7 bases lay in between. CDR3 in DNA: TGTGCCAGCAGTTTAGGGCTTGCCCAAGAGACCCAGTACTTC. Translated: CASSLGLAQETQYF.

This clonotype was seen many times. The chain is built from TRBV3-1 and TRBJ2-4; D is possibly TRBD2 (7 bases). The V and J ends lost 4 bases and 3 bases respectively, with 13 bases between them. This CDR3 is built from 15 residues. Germline V CDR1 and CDR2: LGHDT, YNNKEL (reference sequence). The CDR3 DNA is TGTGCCAGCAGCCGGGGAGGGGACAACAAAAACATTCAGTACTTC. It codes for CASSRGGDNKNIQYF.

V and J are TRBV12-3 or TRBV12-4 and TRBJ2-3, with TRBD2 matching 8 bases. The CDR3 contains 13 residues. The ends lost 7 bases at V and 9 bases at J; junction bases unmatched: 9. The CDR3 DNA reads as TGTGCCAGCACCAACGAGGGACTAGGAACGCAGTATTTT. This sequence encodes CASTNEGLGTQYF.

The V gene is TRBV27, the J gene TRBJ2-7; tentative D call: TRBD1 (6 bases). Trimming cost V 2 bases and J 5 bases, with 13 bases left between them. This CDR3 region has 14 residues. Germline values: CDR1 MNHEY, CDR2 SMNVEV (reference sequence). In DNA form, the CDR3 reads TGTGCCAGCAGTTTAAGGGCAGGGGACCACGAGCAGTACTTC. Protein: CASSLRAGDHEQYF.

This clonotype was recorded many times. The chain uses TRBV12-3 or TRBV12-4 and TRBJ2-2, with TRBD2 matching 14 bases. The V gene end was trimmed by 6 bases and the J gene end by 0 bases; junction bases not matched to a gene: 9. The CDR3 runs 19 residues. CDR3 nucleotides: TGTGCCAGCAGACCGACTAGCGGGAGGGCCCTGGCGAACACCGGGGAGCTGTTTTTT. It translates to CASRPTSGRALANTGELFF.

This clonotype was seen a handful of times. This chain joins TRBV12-3 or TRBV12-4 and TRBJ1-3; no clear D gene. V was clipped by 4 bases and J by 3 bases, with 13 bases between them. The CDR3 spans 15 residues. Written as DNA, the CDR3 is TGTGCCAGCAGTTCCCCGGTTACGTATGGAAACACCATATATTTT. Its protein product is CASSSPVTYGNTIYF.

This clonotype was picked up many times. CDR3 amino acids: CASSSDGRNEQFF. The CDR3 DNA is TGTGCCAGCAGCTCTGACGGAAGGAATGAGCAGTTCTTC. This chain joins TRBV7-9 and TRBJ2-1; D remains unclear. The CDR3 runs to 13 residues. Germline V gives CDR1 SEHNR, CDR2 FQNEAQ (reference sequence). Trimming pared 4 bases from V and 7 bases from J, leaving 11 bases between.

This chain uses TRBV3-1 with TRBJ2-7, with TRBD1 matching 10 bases. In germline, CDR1 is LGHDT, CDR2 YNNKEL (reference sequence). V lost 1 base, J lost 6 bases, and 6 bases stayed unmatched. This CDR3 is built from 15 residues. The CDR3 sequence: CASSQAGTGDGEQYF. DNA for the CDR3: TGTGCCAGCAGCCAAGCCGGGACAGGGGACGGCGAGCAGTACTTC.

This clonotype has a handful of counts. The chain employs TRBV5-5 and TRBJ2-2; TRBD1 is a possible D gene (6 bases). Trimming left V 5 bases short and J 4 bases short, with 15 bases between. The CDR3 is 15 residues long. Germline CDR1 and CDR2: SGHKS and YYEKEE (reference sequence). The CDR3, as DNA: TGTGCCAGCAGTTTAAACAGGGTTGCCACCGGGGAGCTGTTTTTT. Amino acid sequence: CASSLNRVATGELFF.

The chain carries TRBV18 and TRBJ2-1, with D tentatively TRBD2 (6 bases). The CDR3 loop spans 14 amino acids. CDR1 is KGHSH, CDR2 LQKENI, per germline. Trimming left V 3 bases short and J 7 bases short, with 13 bases between. CDR3 sequence reads: CASSPAGGSNEQFF. CDR3 bases: TGTGCCAGCTCACCCGCCGGGGGATCTAATGAGCAGTTCTTC.

The sample holds a few counts of this clonotype. This chain links TRBV24-1 with TRBJ2-2; 9 bases match TRBD1. The germline V gene encodes CDR1 KGHDR and CDR2 SFDVKD. After removal of 10 bases from V and 2 bases from J, the junction contained 4 bases not matched to a gene. The CDR3 loop spans 14 amino acids. The CDR3: CATKDRGNTGELFF. The CDR3 bases are TGTGCCACAAAGGACAGGGGTAACACCGGGGAGCTGTTTTTT.

This clonotype was seen a few times. The chain has TRBV28 and TRBJ1-5; D gene unclear. The CDR3 is 14 residues long. Germline V gene lookup returns CDR1 MDHEN and CDR2 SYDVKM. V was pared by 3 bases and J by 4 bases, with 10 bases between. For the CDR3, the DNA is TGTGCCAGCAGTTTGGCGTTTCCGAATCAGCCCCAGCATTTT. Translation gives CASSLAFPNQPQHF.

This clonotype has just a few counts. The rearrangement joins TRBV24-1 to TRBJ2-5; weak D call: TRBD1 (6 bases). The CDR3 length is 15 residues. CDR1 KGHDR and CDR2 SFDVKD come from the germline V gene. V lost 4 bases, J lost 3 bases, and 14 bases lay in between. The CDR3 DNA follows: TGTGCCACCAGTGACCAACAGGGTTTAGAAGAGACCCAGTACTTC. It specifies CATSDQQGLEETQYF.

The chain is built from TRBV27 and TRBJ2-1, with unresolved D. Trimming took off 6 bases at V and 2 bases at J, with 14 bases between the two ends. CDR3 length: 15 residues. Germline CDR1 reads MNHEY; CDR2 reads SMNVEV (reference sequence). In DNA, the CDR3 is TGTGCCAGCAGCGATTACGCTGACGCCTACAATGAGCAGTTCTTC. Protein: CASSDYADAYNEQFF.